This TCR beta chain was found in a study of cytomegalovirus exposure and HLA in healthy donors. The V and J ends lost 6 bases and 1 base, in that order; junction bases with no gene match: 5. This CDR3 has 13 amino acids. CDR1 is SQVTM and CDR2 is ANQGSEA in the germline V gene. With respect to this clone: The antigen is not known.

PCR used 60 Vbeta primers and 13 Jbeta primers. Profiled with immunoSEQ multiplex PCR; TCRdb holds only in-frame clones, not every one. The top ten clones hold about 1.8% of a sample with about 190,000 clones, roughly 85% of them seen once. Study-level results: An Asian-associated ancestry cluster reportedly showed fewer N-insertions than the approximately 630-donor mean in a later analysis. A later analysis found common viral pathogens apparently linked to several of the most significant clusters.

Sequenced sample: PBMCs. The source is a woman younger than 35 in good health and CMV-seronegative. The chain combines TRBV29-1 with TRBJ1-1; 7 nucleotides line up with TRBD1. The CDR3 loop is CSVRDRPNTEAFF. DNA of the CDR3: TGCAGCGTCCGGGACAGACCGAACACTGAAGCTTTCTTT.